This T cell receptor (beta chain) was documented in a study of control samples from healthy donors and cancer patients. This clone was observed once. Germline CDR1 reads SGHRS; CDR2 reads YFSETQ. CDR3 length: 15 amino acids. With 4 bases clipped from V and 1 base from J, the junction kept 5 bases outside the gene matches. Assay: immunoSEQ multiplex PCR; the TCRdb copy retains only in-frame clones and omits some. The top ten hold 15% to 20% of the sample, which has approximately 100,000 clones, roughly 91% seen once. The specimen sequenced was blood. The chain links TRBV5-1 to TRBJ2-3; 8 bases align to TRBD2. The sequence was collected from a woman aged 45-65 years in good health. The CDR3 region has the DNA TGCGCCAGCAGCCCCTTGACTAGCGGCACAGATACGCAGTATTTT. Amino acid sequence: CASSPLTSGTDTQYF.